This T cell receptor beta chain was captured by sequencing in a study of CD8 T cells in Susac syndrome. TCR beta sequencing was performed on blood CD8+ and CD4+ T cells. Study results and limitations: As the study acknowledged, the number of individuals in its TCR sequencing and HLA analysis was relatively small.

Reverse transcription of about 0.45 to 1 ug RNA was performed with random hexamers. An immunoSEQ multiplex PCR generated amplified TCR beta CDR3 products spanning 54 Vbeta and 13 Jbeta. TCRdb reprocessed the immunoSEQ multiplex PCR reads via MiXCR and lists one record per CDR3 protein. The sample lists 100,000 to 150,000 distinct CDR3 sequences, nearly 96% occurring once. With respect to this clonotype: What it recognizes is unknown.

The CDR3 contains 10 residues. Material for sequencing was CD4+ T cells from PBMCs. This rearrangement joins TRBV21-1 to TRBJ1-2. TRBV21-1 is a known pseudogene. The receptor comes from a human donor with Susac syndrome. CDR3 region: CASSVGGYTF. The DNA for the CDR3 is TGTGCCAGCAGCGTAGGTGGCTACACCTTC.